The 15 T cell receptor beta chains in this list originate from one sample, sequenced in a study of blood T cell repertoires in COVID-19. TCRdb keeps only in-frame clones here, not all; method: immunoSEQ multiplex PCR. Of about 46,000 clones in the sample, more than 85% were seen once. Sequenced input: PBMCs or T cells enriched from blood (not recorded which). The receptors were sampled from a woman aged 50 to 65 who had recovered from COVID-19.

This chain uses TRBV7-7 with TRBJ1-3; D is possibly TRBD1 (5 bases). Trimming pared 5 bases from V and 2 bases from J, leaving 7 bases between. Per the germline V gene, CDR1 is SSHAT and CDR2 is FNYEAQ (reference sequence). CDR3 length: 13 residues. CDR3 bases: TGTGCCAGCAGCCCAGGGACTGGAAACACCATATATTTT. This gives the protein CASSPGTGNTIYF.

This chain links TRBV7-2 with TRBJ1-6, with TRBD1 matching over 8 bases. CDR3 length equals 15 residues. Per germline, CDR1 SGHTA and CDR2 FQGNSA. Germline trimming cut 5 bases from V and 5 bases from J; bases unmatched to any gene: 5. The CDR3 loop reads CASSIGQGDNSPLHF. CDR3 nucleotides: TGTGCCAGCAGCATCGGACAGGGAGATAATTCACCCCTCCACTTT.

The CDR3, as DNA: TGCGCCAGCAGCCAAGACGGACAGGGGGCAGTGGGCGGGAAGCGCGAGCAGTACTTC. It specifies CASSQDGQGAVGGKREQYF. This chain uses TRBV4-1 with TRBJ2-7; 11 nucleotides align to TRBD1. With 0 bases clipped from V and 6 bases from J, the junction kept 16 bases outside the gene matches. The CDR3 loop spans 19 amino acids. Germline V CDR1 and CDR2: MGHRA, YSYEKL.

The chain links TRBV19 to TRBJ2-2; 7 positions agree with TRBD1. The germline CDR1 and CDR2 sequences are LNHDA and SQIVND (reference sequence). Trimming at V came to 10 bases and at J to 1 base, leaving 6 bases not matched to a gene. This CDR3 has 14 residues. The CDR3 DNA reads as TGTGCCACCTTACGGGACAGGAACACCGGGGAGCTGTTTTTT. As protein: CATLRDRNTGELFF. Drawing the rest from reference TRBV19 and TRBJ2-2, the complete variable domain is DGGITQSPKYLFRKEGQNVTLSCEQNLNHDAMYWYRQDPGQGLRLIYYSQIVNDFQKGDIAEGYSVSREKKESFPLTVTSAQKNPTAFYLCATLRDRNTGELFFGEGSRLTVL.

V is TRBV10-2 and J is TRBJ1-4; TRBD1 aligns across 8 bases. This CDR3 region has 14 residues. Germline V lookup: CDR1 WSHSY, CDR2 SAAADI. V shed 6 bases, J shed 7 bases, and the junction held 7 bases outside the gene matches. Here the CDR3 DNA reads TGCGCCAGCAGAGGACAGGGCCTTTTTGAAAAACTGTTTTTT. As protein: CASRGQGLFEKLFF.

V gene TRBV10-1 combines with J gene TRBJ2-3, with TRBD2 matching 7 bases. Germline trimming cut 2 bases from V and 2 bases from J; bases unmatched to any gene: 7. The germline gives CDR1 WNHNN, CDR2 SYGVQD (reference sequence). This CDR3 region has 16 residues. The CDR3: CASSETPSGLTDTQYF. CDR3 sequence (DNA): TGCGCCAGCAGTGAGACTCCTAGCGGCCTCACAGATACGCAGTATTTT.

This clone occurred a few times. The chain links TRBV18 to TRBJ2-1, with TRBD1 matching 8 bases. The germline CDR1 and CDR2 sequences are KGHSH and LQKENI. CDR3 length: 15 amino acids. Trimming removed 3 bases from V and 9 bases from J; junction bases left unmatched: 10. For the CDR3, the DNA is TGTGCCAGCTCACCCGGACAGGGCTTTCCCCCTGAGCAGTTCTTC. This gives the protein CASSPGQGFPPEQFF.

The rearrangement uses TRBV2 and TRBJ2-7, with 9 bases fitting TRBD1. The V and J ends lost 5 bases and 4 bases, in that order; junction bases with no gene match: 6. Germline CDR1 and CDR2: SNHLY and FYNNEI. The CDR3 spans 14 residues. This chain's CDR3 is CASSKDRGRYEQYF. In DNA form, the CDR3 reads TGTGCCAGCAGTAAAGACAGGGGGAGGTACGAGCAGTACTTC.

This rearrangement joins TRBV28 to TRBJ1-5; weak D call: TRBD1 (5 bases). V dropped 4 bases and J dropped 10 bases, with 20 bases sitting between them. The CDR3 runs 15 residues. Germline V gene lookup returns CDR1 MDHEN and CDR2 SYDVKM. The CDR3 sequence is CASSSHRGGNSPQHF. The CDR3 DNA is TGTGCCAGCAGTTCCCACCGGGGGGGAAACAGCCCCCAGCATTTT.

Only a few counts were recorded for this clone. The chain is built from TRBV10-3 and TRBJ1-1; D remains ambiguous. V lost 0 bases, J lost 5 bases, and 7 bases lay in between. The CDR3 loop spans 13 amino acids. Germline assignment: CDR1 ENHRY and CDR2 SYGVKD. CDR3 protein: CAISESGGTEAFF. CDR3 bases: TGTGCCATCAGTGAGTCAGGAGGAACTGAAGCTTTCTTT.

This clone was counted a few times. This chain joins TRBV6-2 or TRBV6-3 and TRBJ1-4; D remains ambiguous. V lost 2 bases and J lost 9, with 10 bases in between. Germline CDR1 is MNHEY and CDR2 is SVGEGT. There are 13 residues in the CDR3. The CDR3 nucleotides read TGTGCCAGCAGTTACCTCGAGAAGAAAAAACTGTTTTTT. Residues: CASSYLEKKKLFF.

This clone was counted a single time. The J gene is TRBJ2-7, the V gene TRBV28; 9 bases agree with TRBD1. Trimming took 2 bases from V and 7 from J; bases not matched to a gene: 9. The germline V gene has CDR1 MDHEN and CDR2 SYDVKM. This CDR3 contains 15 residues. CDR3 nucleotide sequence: TGTGCCAGCAGTTTAGGGCTGACAGGGGGGTGGGAGCAGTACTTC. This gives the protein CASSLGLTGGWEQYF.

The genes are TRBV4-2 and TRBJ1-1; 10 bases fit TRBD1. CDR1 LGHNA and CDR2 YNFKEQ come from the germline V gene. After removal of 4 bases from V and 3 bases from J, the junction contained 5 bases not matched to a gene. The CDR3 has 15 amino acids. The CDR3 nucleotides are TGTGCCAGCAGCCCCAGGACAGGGGGGGACACTGAAGCTTTCTTT. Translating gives CASSPRTGGDTEAFF.

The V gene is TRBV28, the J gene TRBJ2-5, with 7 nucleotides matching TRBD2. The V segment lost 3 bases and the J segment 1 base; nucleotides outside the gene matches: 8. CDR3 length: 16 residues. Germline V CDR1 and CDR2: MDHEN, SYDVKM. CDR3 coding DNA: TGTGCCAGCAGTTTTAGACTAGCACAGGTCCAAGAGACCCAGTACTTC. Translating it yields CASSFRLAQVQETQYF.

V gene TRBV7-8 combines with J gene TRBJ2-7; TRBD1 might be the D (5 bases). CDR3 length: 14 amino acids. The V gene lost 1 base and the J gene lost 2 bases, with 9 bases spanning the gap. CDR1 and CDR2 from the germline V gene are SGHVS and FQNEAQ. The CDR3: CASSLGGRAYEQYF. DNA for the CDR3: TGTGCCAGCAGCTTAGGCGGCAGGGCCTACGAGCAGTACTTC.